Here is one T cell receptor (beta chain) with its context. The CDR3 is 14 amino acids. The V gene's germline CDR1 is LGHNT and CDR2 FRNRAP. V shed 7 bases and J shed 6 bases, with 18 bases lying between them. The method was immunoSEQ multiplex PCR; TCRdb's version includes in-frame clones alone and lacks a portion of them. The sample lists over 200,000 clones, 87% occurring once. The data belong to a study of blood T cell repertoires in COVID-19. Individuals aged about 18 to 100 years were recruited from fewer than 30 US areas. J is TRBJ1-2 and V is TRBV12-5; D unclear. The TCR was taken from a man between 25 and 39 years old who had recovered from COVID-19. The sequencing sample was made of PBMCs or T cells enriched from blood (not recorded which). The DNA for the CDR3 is TGTGCTAGTGCCCGCGGGAGAGGCGATGATGGCTACACCTTC. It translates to CASARGRGDDGYTF. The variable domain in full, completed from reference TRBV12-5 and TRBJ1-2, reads DARVTQTPRHKVTEMGQEVTMRCQPILGHNTVFWYRQTMMQGLELLAYFRNRAPLDDSGMPKDRFSAEMPDATLATLKIQPSEPRDSAVYFCASARGRGDDGYTFGSGTRLTVV.